These T cell receptor beta chains were read from a single sample in a study of blood T cell repertoires in COVID-19. Method: immunoSEQ multiplex PCR; TCRdb's copy keeps in-frame clones and lacks some. The data show fewer than 200,000 clones, roughly four fifths seen once. Sequencing used peripheral blood. Every receptor here comes from a woman in her sixties or seventies with COVID-19, enrolled during active disease. Each CDR3 is given with its conserved first and last residue. Fields, in order: D gene, J gene, V gene, clone size, CDR3 DNA, CDR3 protein. D genes are given only for firm matches. Clone sizes are given selectively: once, few, many, or a class where the clone is expanded.

D: .
J: TRBJ1-1
V: TRBV5-5
size: .
DNA: TGTGCCAGCAGCGTCAGGGCAGGGAACACTGAAGCTTTCTTT
CDR3: CASSVRAGNTEAFF

D: TRBD1
J: TRBJ1-4
V: TRBV6-6
size: .
DNA: TGTGCCAGCAGTTTAACTACAGGGGGAGCAGAAAAACTGTTTTTT
CDR3: CASSLTTGGAEKLFF

D: TRBD1
J: TRBJ2-7
V: TRBV20-1
size: .
DNA: TGCAGTGCTTGGACAGGGGACGAGCAGTACTTC
CDR3: CSAWTGDEQYF

D: TRBD1
J: TRBJ1-2
V: TRBV13
size: .
DNA: TGTGCCAGCAGCGCCGGGACAGGAGCGGACTATGGCTACACCTTC
CDR3: CASSAGTGADYGYTF

D: TRBD1
J: TRBJ2-7
V: TRBV11-1
size: .
DNA: TGTGCCAGCAGCCACTCGACAGGGAACTCCTACGAGCAGTACTTC
CDR3: CASSHSTGNSYEQYF

D: .
J: TRBJ2-3
V: TRBV5-1
size: .
DNA: TGCGCCAGCAGCCCGGGGATGGCGGGATCGACAGATACGCAGTATTTT
CDR3: CASSPGMAGSTDTQYF

D: TRBD1
J: TRBJ2-2
V: TRBV5-4
size: .
DNA: TGTGCCAGCAGCCAAGGACAGGGGGTTCGAACCGGGGAGCTGTTTTTT
CDR3: CASSQGQGVRTGELFF

D: .
J: TRBJ2-7
V: TRBV30
size: .
DNA: TGTGCCTGGAGAGGGCGGGCGGACTACGAGCAGTACTTC
CDR3: CAWRGRADYEQYF

D: .
J: TRBJ1-2
V: TRBV6-6
size: once
DNA: TGTGCCAGCAGTTCGCAGAGGGAGGGGTACACCTTC
CDR3: CASSSQREGYTF

D: TRBD1
J: TRBJ1-6
V: TRBV5-1
size: .
DNA: TGCGCCAGCAGCTTGGGGGGACAGGGGGGTAATTCACCCCTCCACTTT
CDR3: CASSLGGQGGNSPLHF

D: TRBD2
J: TRBJ2-1
V: TRBV6-2/TRBV6-3
size: once
DNA: TGTGCCAGCAGTTACGAACCTAGCGGGAGGACGAACCAGTTCTTC
CDR3: CASSYEPSGRTNQFF

D: .
J: TRBJ1-2
V: TRBV4-1
size: few
DNA: TGCGCCAGCAGCCGGGGGGACCCGGGGGACTATGGCTACACCTTC
CDR3: CASSRGDPGDYGYTF

D: .
J: TRBJ2-7
V: TRBV27
size: .
DNA: TGTGCCAGCAATGACCCCCTACGAGGGCAGTACTTC
CDR3: CASNDPLRGQYF

D: .
J: TRBJ2-2
V: TRBV18
size: few
DNA: TGTGCCAGCTCACCCCGGAACACCGGGGAGCTGTTTTTT
CDR3: CASSPRNTGELFF

D: .
J: TRBJ2-2
V: TRBV5-1
size: .
DNA: TGCGCCAGCAGCCTCTCAGATACCGGGGAGCTGTTTTTT
CDR3: CASSLSDTGELFF

D: TRBD2
J: TRBJ2-1
V: TRBV11-2
size: many
DNA: TGTGCCAGCAGCCCCTGGTTTAGCGGGAGCTCCTACAATGAGCAGTTCTTC
CDR3: CASSPWFSGSSYNEQFF

D: .
J: TRBJ2-2
V: TRBV29-1
size: .
DNA: TGCAGCGTTGAGAACGGGGCCGGGGAGCTGTTTTTT
CDR3: CSVENGAGELFF

D: TRBD1
J: TRBJ2-7
V: TRBV18
size: .
DNA: TGTGCCAGCTCACCACCTCGGACAGGGATACGTGGCGAGCAGTACTTC
CDR3: CASSPPRTGIRGEQYF

D: TRBD2
J: TRBJ2-1
V: TRBV7-6
size: .
DNA: TGTGCCAGCAGCCCATCGGGACTAGCGGGGAATGAGCAGTTCTTC
CDR3: CASSPSGLAGNEQFF

D: TRBD2
J: TRBJ2-1
V: TRBV7-2
size: .
DNA: TGTGCCAGCAGCCCCGGCAGTTTAGCGGGAGTCTCCTACAATGAGCAGTTCTTC
CDR3: CASSPGSLAGVSYNEQFF

D: TRBD1
J: TRBJ2-3
V: TRBV14
size: few
DNA: TGTGCCAGCAGCCAAGTATACAGGGGGCGCACAGATACGCAGTATTTT
CDR3: CASSQVYRGRTDTQYF

D: TRBD2
J: TRBJ2-3
V: TRBV11-2
size: .
DNA: TGTGCCAGCAGCTTACTAAGGCTAGCGGGCAGCACAGATACGCAGTATTTT
CDR3: CASSLLRLAGSTDTQYF

D: .
J: TRBJ2-1
V: TRBV7-2
size: .
DNA: TGTGCCAGCGGACTTAGCTCCTACAATGAGCAGTTCTTC
CDR3: CASGLSSYNEQFF

D: TRBD1
J: TRBJ2-4
V: TRBV5-1
size: .
DNA: TGCGCCAGCAGCTTGGAGGGGGCGGGCTTGGCCAAAAACATTCAGTACTTC
CDR3: CASSLEGAGLAKNIQYF